Listed below are T cell receptor beta chains from one sample, sequenced in a study of cytomegalovirus exposure and HLA in healthy donors. Generated by immunoSEQ multiplex PCR, the TCRdb table keeps only in-frame clones and is missing some. The sample records under 200,000 clones, roughly 80% being singletons. Sequenced sample: PBMCs. The receptors stem from a woman in her 30s in good health and CMV-seropositive. Each CDR3 is given with its conserved first and last residue. D genes are given only for firm matches. Size is omitted from some rows. Given values are once, few, many or a class for expanded clones.

D gene,CDR3 length,clone size,J gene,V gene,CDR3 protein,CDR3 DNA
TRBD1,21,-,TRBJ1-3,TRBV27,CASSLSPGGTGFRLSGNTIYF,TGTGCCAGCAGTTTATCTCCGGGAGGGACAGGGTTCCGTCTCTCTGGAAACACCATATATTTT
-,15,-,TRBJ2-2,TRBV7-8,CASLPTRLNTGELFF,TGTGCCAGCTTACCGACTAGATTGAACACCGGGGAGCTGTTTTTT
-,15,-,TRBJ1-2,TRBV4-2,CASSQDLRGGYGYTF,TGTGCCAGCAGCCAAGATCTAAGAGGGGGCTATGGCTACACCTTC
TRBD1,13,once,TRBJ1-1,TRBV5-1,CASSSDRDTEAFF,TGCGCCAGCAGCTCTGACAGGGACACTGAAGCTTTCTTT
-,13,once,TRBJ1-2,TRBV5-1,CASSYDGDYGYTF,TGCGCCAGCAGTTACGACGGGGACTATGGCTACACCTTC
-,15,-,TRBJ2-1,TRBV6-1,CASLRVAVSYNEQFF,TGTGCCAGCTTGAGGGTAGCGGTCTCCTACAATGAGCAGTTCTTC
-,12,-,TRBJ1-2,TRBV11-2,CASSLRGYGYTF,TGTGCCAGCAGCTTACGCGGCTATGGCTACACCTTC
TRBD1,15,few,TRBJ2-5,TRBV6-1,CASSWDRDVGETQYF,TGTGCCAGCAGCTGGGACAGAGATGTGGGAGAGACCCAGTACTTC
-,13,-,TRBJ1-1,TRBV10-3,CAISERRLTEAFF,TGTGCCATCAGTGAGCGGCGACTCACTGAAGCTTTCTTT
-,13,-,TRBJ1-2,TRBV6-6,CASSTRANYGYTF,TGTGCCAGCAGTACGCGGGCCAACTATGGCTACACCTTC
TRBD2,15,-,TRBJ2-3,TRBV4-3,CASSRGTSNTDTQYF,TGCGCCAGCAGCCGGGGGACTAGCAACACAGATACGCAGTATTTT
TRBD1,13,-,TRBJ2-5,TRBV6-1,CASTGGSQETQYF,TGTGCCAGCACAGGGGGCTCCCAAGAGACCCAGTACTTC
-,14,-,TRBJ1-2,TRBV7-2,CASSERAGEYGYTF,TGTGCCAGCAGCGAACGGGCAGGGGAATATGGCTACACCTTC
TRBD2,16,-,TRBJ2-3,TRBV5-4,CASRVAAGGRDDTQYF,TGTGCCAGCAGGGTTGCAGCGGGGGGCAGGGATGATACGCAGTATTTT
-,16,-,TRBJ2-1,TRBV7-3,CASSLRQTRAYNEQFF,TGTGCCAGCAGCTTACGACAGACCCGAGCGTACAATGAGCAGTTCTTC
TRBD1,15,few,TRBJ1-6,TRBV4-3,CASSQDDRDNSPLHF,TGCGCCAGCAGCCAAGACGACAGGGACAATTCACCCCTCCACTTT
-,16,-,TRBJ2-7,TRBV4-3,CASSQGSQASSYEQYF,TGCGCCAGCAGCCAAGGGTCACAGGCATCCTCCTACGAGCAGTACTTC
TRBD1,13,-,TRBJ1-1,TRBV18,CASSPGQGAEAFF,TGTGCCAGCTCACCGGGACAGGGGGCTGAAGCTTTCTTT
-,12,-,TRBJ2-2,TRBV25-1,CASSGGARELFF,TGTGCCAGCAGTGGCGGCGCGCGGGAGCTGTTTTTT
-,13,-,TRBJ1-3,TRBV29-1,CSVVDNSGNTIYF,TGCAGCGTCGTCGACAACTCTGGAAACACCATATATTTT
-,14,-,TRBJ1-6,TRBV18,CASSPWAGNSPLHF,TGTGCCAGCTCACCCTGGGCGGGGAATTCACCCCTCCACTTT
TRBD1,19,-,TRBJ2-6,TRBV15,CATSRRHFTGASGANVLTF,TGTGCCACCAGCCGGAGACACTTTACAGGGGCCTCTGGGGCCAACGTCCTGACTTTC